The rows below give T cell receptor beta chains drawn from one sample of a study of blood T cells in healthy people across ages. TCRdb recomputed calls from the 5' RACE reads with MiXCR, one row per CDR3 protein. Altogether around 990,000 distinct CDR3 sequences are present, about 23% being singletons, with the ten largest covering around 0.75%. A further study also used this sample, focusing on T cells of mothers and their children.

Specimen: blood. These receptors all come from a girl between 2 and 10 years old in good health. Both conserved end residues are part of each CDR3. The D gene is left open where the match is weak. Not every row has a clone size; where given, it reads once, few, many or a size class.

d_call j_call cdr3_length v_call clone_size cdr3_nt cdr3_aa
TRBD2 TRBJ2-3 18 TRBV7-2 . TGTGCCAGCAGCTTCGCCTCCCTTAGCGGGGGGGCCGGCCTTACGCAGTATTTT CASSFASLSGGAGLTQYF
. TRBJ2-4 15 TRBV19 few TGTGCCAGTAGTTTCAACAAACTAGCCAAAAACATTCAGTACTTC CASSFNKLAKNIQYF
. TRBJ1-1 15 TRBV3-1 . TGTGCCAGCAGCCAAGGCAGCAGACCGATAACTGAAGCTTTCTTT CASSQGSRPITEAFF
. TRBJ2-1 16 TRBV4-3 . TGCGCCAGCAGCCAAGCGGTAGCGGATACCTACAATGAGCAGTTCTTC CASSQAVADTYNEQFF
TRBD1 TRBJ2-1 16 TRBV19 . TGTGCCAGTAGTATAACCGGGACAGGGGGCTTAAATGAGCAGTTCTTC CASSITGTGGLNEQFF
. TRBJ2-6 15 TRBV20-1 few TGCAGTGCCCGGGACCTACGCTCTGGGGCCAACGTCCTGACTTTC CSARDLRSGANVLTF
TRBD2 TRBJ2-7 13 TRBV6-2/TRBV6-3 . TGTGCCAGCAGTTACGGGAGGGGAAACGAGCAGTACTTC CASSYGRGNEQYF
. TRBJ2-4 16 TRBV7-9 . TGTGCCAGCAGCTCCGGCTATACAGAAAACAAAAACATTCAGTACTTC CASSSGYTENKNIQYF
. TRBJ2-4 15 TRBV20-1 . TGCAGTGTTCTGTCGACAGCACTAGCCAAAAACATTCAGTACTTC CSVLSTALAKNIQYF
. TRBJ2-1 14 TRBV29-1 few TGCAGCGTTCCCGGACAGCACTCCTACAATGAGCAGTTCTTC CSVPGQHSYNEQFF
. TRBJ2-4 16 TRBV28 . TGTGCCAGCAGTTTATTGTCTGAGACAGTCGGACCCATTCAGTACTTC CASSLLSETVGPIQYF
. TRBJ1-4 14 TRBV7-9 . TGTGCCAGCAGCGCGACGGGCAGTAATGAAAAACTGTTTTTT CASSATGSNEKLFF
TRBD1 TRBJ2-5 15 TRBV4-3 . TGCGCCAGCAGCCAAGGCTTAGACAGGACAGGGCCCCAGTACTTC CASSQGLDRTGPQYF
TRBD2 TRBJ2-5 13 TRBV20-1 . TGCAGTGCCAATAGCGGGGGGGCTGAGACCCAGTACTTC CSANSGGAETQYF
. TRBJ2-5 13 TRBV29-1 . TGCAGCGTTGAAACCCGGGGGCAGGAGACCCAGTACTTC CSVETRGQETQYF
. TRBJ2-1 14 TRBV7-9 few TGTGCCAGCAGCCAGCGGGTCTCCTACAATGAGCAGTTCTTC CASSQRVSYNEQFF
. TRBJ1-6 13 TRBV9 many TGTGCCAGCAGCCCAGAAGGGACTTCACCCCTCCACTTT CASSPEGTSPLHF
TRBD2 TRBJ2-2 16 TRBV7-2 few TGTGCCAGCAGCCCAGACCATAGCGGGAGGGCCGCGGAGCTGTTTTTT CASSPDHSGRAAELFF
. TRBJ2-5 15 TRBV5-6 . TGTGCCAGCAGCTTGTACACCCACAGTACGGAGACCCAGTACTTC CASSLYTHSTETQYF
TRBD2 TRBJ2-7 17 TRBV9 . TGTGCCAGCAGCTTTCCGGGACTAGCGCAAAGCGTTTACGAGCAGTACTTC CASSFPGLAQSVYEQYF
TRBD2 TRBJ2-3 20 TRBV29-1 few TGCAGCGTTGAAGATCAAAGGGCTAGCGGGAGTAAGCGTAGTTGGGATACGCAGTATTTT CSVEDQRASGSKRSWDTQYF
. TRBJ2-3 14 TRBV4-3 . TGCGCCAGCAGCCAAGACCGAAACACGGATACGCAGTATTTT CASSQDRNTDTQYF
. TRBJ2-5 14 TRBV4-1 . TGCGCCAGCAGCCAAGGGCCAGTCGGGGAGACCCAGTACTTC CASSQGPVGETQYF
TRBD2 TRBJ2-7 14 TRBV28 many TGTGCCAGCAGTTTCCAACGGACTAGGGGCGAGCAGTACTTC CASSFQRTRGEQYF
TRBD1 TRBJ1-2 13 TRBV20-1 . TGCAGTGCTCACCCAGGGGGCGCGGGTGGCTACACCTTC CSAHPGGAGGYTF
TRBD1 TRBJ2-2 14 TRBV28 few TGTACCACCATGACAGGGGCCTACACCGGGGAGCTGTTTTTT CTTMTGAYTGELFF